This T cell receptor beta chain originates from a study of metastatic and nonmetastatic thyroid tumors. As for the study in general: Repertoires of blood and of tissue (tumor or nodule) from malignant and benign thyroid patients were compared.

TCRdb reprocessed the PCR reads via MiXCR. The table lists some 20,000 clones, approximately 15% of them singletons, with under 20% in the top ten. All patients reached thyroid surgery having received no treatment beforehand. This clone was counted only a few times. The CDR3 is made up of 15 amino acids. V was cut by 4 bases and J by 1 base, with 14 bases left in between. Germline CDR1 and CDR2: ENHRY and SYGVKD. The sample consisted of blood. The receptor comes from a male donor with papillary thyroid cancer or a benign thyroid nodule (not recorded which). Some clones in this sample may be carry-over from other donors' samples. This chain links TRBV10-3 with TRBJ2-7; no definite D call. This chain's CDR3 is CAISAPGDQSYEQYF. The CDR3, as DNA: TGTGCCATCAGTGCCCCTGGGGATCAATCCTACGAGCAGTACTTC.